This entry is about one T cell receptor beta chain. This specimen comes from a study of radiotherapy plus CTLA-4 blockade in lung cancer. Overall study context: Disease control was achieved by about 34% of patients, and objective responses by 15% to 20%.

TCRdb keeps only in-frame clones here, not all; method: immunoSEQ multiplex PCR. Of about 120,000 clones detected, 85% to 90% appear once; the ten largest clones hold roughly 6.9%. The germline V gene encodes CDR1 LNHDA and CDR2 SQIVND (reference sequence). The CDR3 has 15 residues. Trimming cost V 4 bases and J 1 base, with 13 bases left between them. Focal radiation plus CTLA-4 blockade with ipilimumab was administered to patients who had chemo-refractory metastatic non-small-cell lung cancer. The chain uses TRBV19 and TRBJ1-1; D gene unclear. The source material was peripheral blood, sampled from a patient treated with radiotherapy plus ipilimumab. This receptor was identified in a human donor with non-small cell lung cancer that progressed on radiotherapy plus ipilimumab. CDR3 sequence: CASSTIGGRNTEAFF. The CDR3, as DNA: TGTGCCAGTAGTACCATAGGCGGGAGGAACACTGAAGCTTTCTTT.